A single sample is the source of the 9 T cell receptor beta chains below, sequenced in a study of Tregs in tolerant kidney transplant recipients. TCRdb's copy holds only in-frame clones and misses some; the assay was immunoSEQ multiplex PCR. The data contain more than 60,000 clones, 95% to 98% of them seen just once; the ten biggest clones take up approximately 0.52%. The sequences come from CD4+ T cells from blood, collected before the transplant. The source is a human donor who received a combined kidney and bone marrow transplant.

This chain connects TRBV6-5 to TRBJ2-7, with D possibly TRBD1 on 5 matching bases. V lost 6 bases and J 1 base, leaving 13 bases between the germline ends. Looked up from germline, CDR1 is MNHEY and CDR2 is SVGAGI. The CDR3 has 14 amino acids. The CDR3 bases are TGTGCCAGCAGGCCGTCCAGGGTTTCCTACGAGCAGTACTTC. It is translated as CASRPSRVSYEQYF.

The chain carries TRBV11-3 and TRBJ2-2, with 10 nucleotides matching TRBD2. This CDR3 is built from 15 residues. The ends lost 3 bases at V and 4 bases at J; junction bases unmatched: 2. Germline assignment: CDR1 SGHNT and CDR2 YENEEA. As DNA, the CDR3 is TGTGCCAGCAGCTTCAGCGGGGGGGTCACCGGGGAGCTGTTTTTT. It codes for CASSFSGGVTGELFF.

To note about this clone: A junction boundary mismatches the germline segment, possibly from a read error. The chain employs TRBV2 and TRBJ2-3; 12 bases match TRBD2. The CDR3 contains 16 residues. Germline CDR1 and CDR2: SNHLY and FYNNEI. CDR3 sequence: CASSGWTSGVTGTQYF. In DNA form, the CDR3 reads TGTGCCAGCAGTGGTTGGACTAGCGGGGTCACAGGTACGCAGTATTTT. Based on the CDR3 plus reference TRBV2 and TRBJ2-3, the full variable domain is EPEVTQTPSHQVTQMGQEVILRCVPISNHLYFYWYRQILGQKVEFLVSFYNNEISEKSEIFDDQFSVERPDGSNFTLKIRSTKLEDSAMYFCASSGWTSGVTGTQYFGPGTRLTVL.

The chain has TRBV5-4 and TRBJ2-1; TRBD2 matches 8 bases. This CDR3 spans 14 amino acids. CDR1 is SGHNT, CDR2 YYREEE, per germline (reference sequence). J was trimmed by 5 bases and V by 4 bases; bases with no gene match: 5. This CDR3 is CASSPGLADNEQFF. CDR3 in DNA: TGTGCCAGCAGCCCCGGACTAGCCGACAATGAGCAGTTCTTC.

This CDR3 reads CASSNTVQGELNTEAFF. For the CDR3, the DNA is TGTGCCAGCTCCAACACCGTCCAGGGCGAGCTGAACACTGAAGCTTTCTTT. The V gene is TRBV18, the J gene TRBJ1-1; possible D gene TRBD1, 5 bases. Germline V lookup: CDR1 KGHSH, CDR2 LQKENI. With 6 bases removed from V and 0 bases from J, the gap between germline ends came to 20 bases. The CDR3 runs 17 residues.

The chain couples TRBV5-4 to TRBJ2-5, with D possibly matching TRBD1 (6 bases). CDR1 and CDR2 from the germline V gene are SGHNT and YYREEE (reference sequence). The CDR3 has 14 amino acids. V was pared by 0 bases and J by 5 bases, with 11 bases between. CDR3 residues: CASSLAGARETQYF. In DNA form, the CDR3 reads TGTGCCAGCAGCTTGGCAGGGGCGCGGGAGACCCAGTACTTC.

The rearrangement links TRBV7-9 to TRBJ2-6; D uncertain. Germline V gene data show CDR1 as SEHNR and CDR2 as FQNEAQ (reference sequence). The V end was cut by 4 bases, the J end by 0 bases, with 16 bases between. The length of the CDR3 is 18 residues. The CDR3 region has the DNA TGTGCCAGCAGCTCCCGACAAGCCCCCCTCTCTGGGGCCAACGTCCTGACTTTC. It codes for CASSSRQAPLSGANVLTF.

The chain links TRBV5-1 to TRBJ2-3; 16 bases line up with TRBD2. There are 16 residues in the CDR3. Trimming took 4 bases from V and 4 from J; bases not matched to a gene: 3. CDR1 and CDR2 from the germline V gene are SGHRS and YFSETQ. CDR3 sequence: CASSLGTSGGADTQYF. DNA of the CDR3: TGCGCCAGCAGCCTAGGGACTAGCGGGGGGGCAGATACGCAGTATTTT. The whole variable domain, filled in from reference TRBV5-1 and TRBJ2-3, reads KAGVTQTPRYLIKTRGQQVTLSCSPISGHRSVSWYQQTPGQGLQFLFEYFSETQRNKGNFPGRFSGRQFSNSRSEMNVSTLELGDSALYLCASSLGTSGGADTQYFGPGTRLTVL.

This clone was observed a single time. The gene calls are TRBV11-2 and TRBJ2-1; D possibly corresponds to TRBD2 (6 bases). The length of the CDR3 is 16 residues. The V and J ends lost 5 bases and 3 bases respectively, with 17 bases between them. Germline CDR1 SGHAT, CDR2 FQNNGV. Here the CDR3 reads CASSARGAGYYNEQFF. In DNA, the CDR3 is TGTGCCAGCAGCGCACGCGGGGCTGGATACTACAATGAGCAGTTCTTC.